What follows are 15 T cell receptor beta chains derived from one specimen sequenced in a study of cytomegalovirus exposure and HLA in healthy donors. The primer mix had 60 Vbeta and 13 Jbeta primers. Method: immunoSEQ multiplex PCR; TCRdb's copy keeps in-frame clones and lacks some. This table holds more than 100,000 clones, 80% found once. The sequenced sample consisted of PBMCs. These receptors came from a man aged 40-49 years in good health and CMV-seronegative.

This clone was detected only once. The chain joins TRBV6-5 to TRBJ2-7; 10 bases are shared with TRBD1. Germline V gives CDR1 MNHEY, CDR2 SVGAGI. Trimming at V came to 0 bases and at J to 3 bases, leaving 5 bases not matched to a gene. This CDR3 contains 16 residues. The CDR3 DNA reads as TGTGCCAGCAGTTACTCTAAGTGGGACAGGGGCTACGAGCAGTACTTC. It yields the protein CASSYSKWDRGYEQYF.

For the CDR3, the DNA is TGTGCCAGTAGTATCGCCCCCACTAGCGGGAACACAGATACGCAGTATTTT. It is translated as CASSIAPTSGNTDTQYF. The chain combines TRBV19 with TRBJ2-3; 10 bases line up with TRBD2. This CDR3 comprises 17 residues. The junction had 8 bases not matched to a gene; V was cut back by 3 bases and J by 2 bases. The germline CDR1 and CDR2 sequences are LNHDA and SQIVND (reference sequence).

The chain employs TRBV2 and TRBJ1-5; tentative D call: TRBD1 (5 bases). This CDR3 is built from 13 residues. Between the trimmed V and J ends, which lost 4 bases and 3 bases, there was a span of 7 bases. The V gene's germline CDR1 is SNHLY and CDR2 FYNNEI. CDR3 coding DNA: TGTGCCAGCAGTGTACAGGACAATCAGCCCCAGCATTTT. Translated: CASSVQDNQPQHF.

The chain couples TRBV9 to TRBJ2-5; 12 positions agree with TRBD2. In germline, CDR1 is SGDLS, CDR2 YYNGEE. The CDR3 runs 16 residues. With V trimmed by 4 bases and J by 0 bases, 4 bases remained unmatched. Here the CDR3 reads CASSTGLAGNQETQYF. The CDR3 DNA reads TGTGCCAGCAGCACAGGACTAGCGGGGAACCAAGAGACCCAGTACTTC.

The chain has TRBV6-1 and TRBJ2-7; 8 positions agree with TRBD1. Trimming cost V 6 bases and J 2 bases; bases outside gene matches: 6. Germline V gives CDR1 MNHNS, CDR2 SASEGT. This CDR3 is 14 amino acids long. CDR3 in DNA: TGTGCCAGCAGCCCGGACAGGGCCCCCTACGAGCAGTACTTC. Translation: CASSPDRAPYEQYF.

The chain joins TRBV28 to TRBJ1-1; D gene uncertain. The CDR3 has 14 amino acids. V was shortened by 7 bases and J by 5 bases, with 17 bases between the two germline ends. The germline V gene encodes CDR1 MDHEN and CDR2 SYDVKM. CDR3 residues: CASNRAGGYTEAFF. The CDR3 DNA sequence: TGTGCCAGCAATCGGGCAGGCGGGTATACTGAAGCTTTCTTT.

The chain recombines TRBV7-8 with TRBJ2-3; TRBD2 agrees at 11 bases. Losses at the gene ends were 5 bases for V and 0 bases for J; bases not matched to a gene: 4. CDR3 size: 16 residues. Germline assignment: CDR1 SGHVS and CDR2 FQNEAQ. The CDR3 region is CASSTGTSGSTDTQYF. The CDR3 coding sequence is TGTGCCAGCAGCACCGGGACTAGCGGTAGCACAGATACGCAGTATTTT.

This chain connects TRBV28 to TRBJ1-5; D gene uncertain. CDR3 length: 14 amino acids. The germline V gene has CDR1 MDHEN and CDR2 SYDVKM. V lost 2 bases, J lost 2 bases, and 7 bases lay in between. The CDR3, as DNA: TGTGCCAGCAGTTTAGGTGCAGGCAATCAGCCCCAGCATTTT. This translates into CASSLGAGNQPQHF. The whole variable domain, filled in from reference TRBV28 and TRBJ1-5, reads DVKVTQSSRYLVKRTGEKVFLECVQDMDHENMFWYRQDPGLGLRLIYFSYDVKMKEKGDIPEGYSVSREKKERFSLILESASTNQTSMYLCASSLGAGNQPQHFGDGTRLSIL.

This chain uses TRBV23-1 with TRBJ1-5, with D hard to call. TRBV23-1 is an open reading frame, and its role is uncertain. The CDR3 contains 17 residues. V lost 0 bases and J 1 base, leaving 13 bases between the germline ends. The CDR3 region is CASSQSCSRVSNQPQHF. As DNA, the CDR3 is TGCGCCAGCAGTCAATCCTGCTCCCGGGTCAGCAATCAGCCCCAGCATTTT.

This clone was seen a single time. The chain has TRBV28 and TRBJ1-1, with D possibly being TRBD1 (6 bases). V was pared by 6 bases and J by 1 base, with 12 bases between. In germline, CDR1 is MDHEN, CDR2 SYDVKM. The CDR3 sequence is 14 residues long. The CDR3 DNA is TGTGCCAGCAGCCCCAACAGGGAGAACACTGAAGCTTTCTTT. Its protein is CASSPNRENTEAFF.

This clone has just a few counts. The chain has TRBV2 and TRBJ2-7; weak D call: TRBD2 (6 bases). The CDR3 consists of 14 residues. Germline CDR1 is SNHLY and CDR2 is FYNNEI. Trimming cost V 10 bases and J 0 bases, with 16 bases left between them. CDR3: CATEWGESSYEQYF. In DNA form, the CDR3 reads TGTGCCACCGAGTGGGGGGAGAGCTCCTACGAGCAGTACTTC.

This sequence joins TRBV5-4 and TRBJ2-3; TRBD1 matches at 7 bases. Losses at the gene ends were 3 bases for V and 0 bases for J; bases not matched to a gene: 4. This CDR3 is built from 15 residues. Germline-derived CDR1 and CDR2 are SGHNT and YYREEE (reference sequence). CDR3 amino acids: CASSSQGESTDTQYF. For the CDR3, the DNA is TGTGCCAGCAGCTCGCAGGGGGAGAGCACAGATACGCAGTATTTT.

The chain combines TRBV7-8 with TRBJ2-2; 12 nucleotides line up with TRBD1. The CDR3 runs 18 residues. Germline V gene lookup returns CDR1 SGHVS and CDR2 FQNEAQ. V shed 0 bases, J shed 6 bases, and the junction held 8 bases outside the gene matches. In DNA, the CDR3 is TGTGCCAGCAGCTTAGCTCTGGGACAGGGGGCGAGGGCCGGGGAGCTGTTTTTT. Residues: CASSLALGQGARAGELFF. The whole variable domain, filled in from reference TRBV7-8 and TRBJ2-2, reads GAGVSQSPRYKVAKRGQDVALRCDPISGHVSLFWYQQALGQGPEFLTYFQNEAQLDKSGLPSDRFFAERPEGSVSTLKIQRTQQEDSAVYLCASSLALGQGARAGELFFGEGSRLTVL.

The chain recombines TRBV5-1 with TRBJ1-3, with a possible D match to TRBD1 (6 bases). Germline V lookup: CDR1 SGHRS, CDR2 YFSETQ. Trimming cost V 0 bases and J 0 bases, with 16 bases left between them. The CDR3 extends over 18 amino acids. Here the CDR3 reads CASSLVPPQGGSGNTIYF. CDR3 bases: TGCGCCAGCAGCTTGGTACCCCCTCAAGGGGGCTCTGGAAACACCATATATTTT.

The CDR3 bases are TGCGCCAGCAGCTCCACAGGGAGTGGGGCCAACGTCCTGACTTTC. Translated: CASSSTGSGANVLTF. This sequence joins TRBV5-1 and TRBJ2-6, with a tentative D call TRBD1 (6 bases). Germline loops: CDR1 SGHRS, CDR2 YFSETQ. The CDR3 covers 15 residues. Trimming shortened V by 3 bases and J by 3 bases, and 10 bases separated the two germline ends.